A selection of T cell receptor beta chains follows, all from one sample in a study of blood T cell repertoires in COVID-19. Libraries were prepared by immunoSEQ multiplex PCR; TCRdb keeps only in-frame clonotypes and omits some of them. The table has 200,000 to 250,000 clones, 80% to 90% seen once; the top ten hold about 3.5%. The sequenced sample consisted of PBMCs or T cells enriched from blood (not recorded which). Receptors were obtained from a woman aged 18-30 years in a cohort exposed to, infected with or recovered from COVID-19 (not recorded which). Each CDR3 is given with its conserved first and last residue. D genes are given only for firm matches. Size tells how often a clone was seen (once, few, many) or the class of an expanded clone, and some rows leave it out.

TRBJ1-5,-,-,TRBV16,TGTGCCAGCAGCCAATGGGCACCTCTTAGCAATCAGCCCCAGCATTTT,CASSQWAPLSNQPQHF
TRBJ2-5,-,once,TRBV7-8,TGTGCCAGCAGTAAGGGGGCGGGGGAGACCCAGTACTTC,CASSKGAGETQYF
TRBJ1-3,-,-,TRBV30,TGTGCCTGGAGTAACGGGAACTCTGGAAACACCATATATTTT,CAWSNGNSGNTIYF
TRBJ2-2,-,-,TRBV5-4,TGTGCCAGCAGCTTGGTTCCAGCGGGCCACCCCACCCGGGAGCTGTTTTTT,CASSLVPAGHPTRELFF
TRBJ2-2,TRBD1,-,TRBV5-1,TGCGCCAGTACCGGGACAGCCCTGAACACCGGAGAGCTGTTTTTT,CASTGTALNTGELFF
TRBJ1-1,-,-,TRBV10-1,TGCGCCAGCAGTCCGGGACATGCGAACACTGAAGCTTTCTTT,CASSPGHANTEAFF
TRBJ1-2,TRBD1,-,TRBV28,TGTGCCAGCAGTTCTACAGGGGACTATGGCTACACCTTC,CASSSTGDYGYTF
TRBJ2-3,-,-,TRBV6-6,TGTGCCAGCAGACCCTCGGGGGGCACAGATACGCAGTATTTT,CASRPSGGTDTQYF
TRBJ2-2,TRBD1,-,TRBV6-5,TGTGCCAGCAGTTCAGGTCCCGGACAGGCAACCGGGGAGCTGTTTTTT,CASSSGPGQATGELFF
TRBJ1-6,-,-,TRBV7-9,TGTGCCAGCAGCTTAGACGGTCAGGGCGTTTCACCCCTCCACTTT,CASSLDGQGVSPLHF
TRBJ2-3,-,-,TRBV6-5,TGTGCCAGCATAACAGCCTACACAGATACGCAGTATTTT,CASITAYTDTQYF
TRBJ2-3,-,once,TRBV30,TGTGCCTGGAGTCCCCTGGGGGGATACACAGATACGCAGTATTTT,CAWSPLGGYTDTQYF
TRBJ2-1,TRBD1,-,TRBV13,TGTGCCAGCAACCCGGGACAGAGCTCCTACAATGAGCAGTTCTTC,CASNPGQSSYNEQFF
TRBJ2-1,TRBD2,-,TRBV4-1,TGCGCCAGCAGCAAAAGCCCCGGTTCTAGCGGGGGGCGGGGGTCCTACAATGAGCAGTTCTTC,CASSKSPGSSGGRGSYNEQFF
TRBJ2-7,-,-,TRBV10-1,TGCGCCAGCAGCCCTCACTACGGGGGTACCCACGAGCAGTACTTC,CASSPHYGGTHEQYF
TRBJ1-2,-,-,TRBV5-1,TGCGCCAGCAGCCCCTGGTCGGCGGTACCATCTAACTATGGCTACACCTTC,CASSPWSAVPSNYGYTF
TRBJ1-6,-,-,TRBV7-9,TGTGCCAGCAGCTTAGACGGGGGAAATTCACCCCTCCACTTT,CASSLDGGNSPLHF
TRBJ1-5,TRBD1,-,TRBV5-1,TGCGCCAGCAGCTTGGGATCGGGGACAGGGGATCAGCCCCAGCATTTT,CASSLGSGTGDQPQHF
TRBJ1-5,-,-,TRBV2,TGTGCCAGCAGTGACCGGGGATTTAATCAGCCCCAGCATTTT,CASSDRGFNQPQHF
TRBJ2-1,-,few,TRBV6-1,TGTGCCAGCAGTGAAAAGGGGTACGGTGAGCAGTTCTTC,CASSEKGYGEQFF
TRBJ1-3,-,-,TRBV9,TGTGCCAGCAGCGTAGAGACAGGCCAATCTGGAAACACCATATATTTT,CASSVETGQSGNTIYF
TRBJ1-2,-,-,TRBV2,TGTGCCGAGCCAGGAGGCTACACCTTC,CAEPGGYTF
TRBJ1-2,-,-,TRBV7-3,TGTGCCAGCAGCTTAACAGGGGCGGACTATGGCTACACCTTC,CASSLTGADYGYTF
TRBJ2-1,-,once,TRBV7-9,TGTGCCAGCAGCCGACGGGGAACCTACAATGAGCAGTTCTTC,CASSRRGTYNEQFF
TRBJ1-4,TRBD1,-,TRBV27,TGTGCCAGCAGTCTCCCGACAGGGGTGGGTGAAAAACTGTTTTTT,CASSLPTGVGEKLFF
TRBJ2-7,-,few,TRBV18,TGTGCCAGCTCACCTACCAGGGATTACGAGCAGTACTTC,CASSPTRDYEQYF
TRBJ2-1,TRBD2,-,TRBV2,TGTGCCAGCATAAGGCAGGCCGGACTAGCGGACCTCTACAATGAGCAGTTCTTC,CASIRQAGLADLYNEQFF
TRBJ1-1,-,-,TRBV2,TGTGCCAGCAGTGATCAGGGTTCGAACACTGAAGCTTTCTTT,CASSDQGSNTEAFF
TRBJ1-2,-,-,TRBV27,TGTGCCAGCAGGAATAGCAGGGTACCTAACTATGGCTACACCTTC,CASRNSRVPNYGYTF
TRBJ2-1,-,-,TRBV19,TGTGCCAGTAGTCCACGAGTATACAATGAGCAGTTCTTC,CASSPRVYNEQFF
TRBJ2-7,-,many,TRBV6-1,TGTGCCAGCAGTGACGGGGATAACAACGAGCAGTACTTC,CASSDGDNNEQYF
TRBJ1-5,-,-,TRBV10-3,TGTGCCATCAGTGCGGAAGGGGCGGGGAGTCAGCCCCAGCATTTT,CAISAEGAGSQPQHF